A selection of T cell receptor beta chains follows, all from one sample in a study of T cell responses to AZD1222 COVID-19 vaccine. TCRdb keeps only in-frame clones here, not all; method: immunoSEQ multiplex PCR. The data contain roughly 100,000 clones, 88% of them singletons. The sequencing used peripheral blood, collected on day 0 of AZD1222 vaccination. These receptors all stem from an adult in good health. Each CDR3 is given with its conserved first and last residue. D genes are given only for firm matches. Expanded clones get a size class; other rows say once, few or many, or leave the size out.

v_gene	d_gene	abundance	j_gene	CDR3aa	CDR3nt
TRBV7-8	.	.	TRBJ1-1	CASSLVGGGTEAFF	TGTGCCAGCAGCTTAGTCGGGGGAGGCACTGAAGCTTTCTTT
TRBV4-2	.	.	TRBJ2-7	CASSQEESGISSYEQYF	TGTGCCAGCAGCCAAGAGGAAAGCGGAATCAGCTCCTACGAGCAGTACTTC
TRBV5-1	.	.	TRBJ2-3	CASSLSGREDTQYF	TGCGCCAGCAGCTTGAGCGGAAGGGAAGATACGCAGTATTTT
TRBV11-2	.	.	TRBJ1-2	CASRPLSEPYGYTF	TGTGCCAGCAGACCATTGTCCGAACCTTATGGCTACACCTTC
TRBV3-1/TRBV3-2	.	.	TRBJ2-1	CASSPSSYNEQFF	TGTGCCAGCAGCCCAAGCTCCTACAATGAGCAGTTCTTC
TRBV2	TRBD1	.	TRBJ2-2	CASSGGTGGNDGELFF	TGTGCCAGCAGTGGGGGGACAGGGGGAAATGACGGGGAGCTGTTTTTT
TRBV7-9	.	once	TRBJ2-7	CASSPDGSYSYEQYF	TGTGCCAGCAGCCCGGATGGATCATACTCCTACGAGCAGTACTTC
TRBV2	.	.	TRBJ2-3	CASTLESSTDTQYF	TGTGCCAGCACCCTTGAATCCTCCACAGATACGCAGTATTTT
TRBV6-5	.	.	TRBJ1-3	CASSVINSGNTIYF	TGTGCCAGCAGCGTGATTAACTCTGGAAACACCATATATTTT
TRBV5-6	.	.	TRBJ2-2	CATVQGGTGELFF	TGTGCCACCGTACAGGGGGGGACCGGGGAGCTGTTTTTT
TRBV3-1/TRBV3-2	TRBD1	.	TRBJ2-3	CASSQEDRGGTDTQYF	TGTGCCAGCAGCCAGGAAGACAGGGGTGGAACAGATACGCAGTATTTT
TRBV25-1	.	.	TRBJ2-1	CASSEYGSYNEQFF	TGTGCCAGCAGTGAATATGGGTCTTACAATGAGCAGTTCTTC
TRBV2	.	.	TRBJ1-2	CASSDDLGGYTF	TGTGCCAGCAGTGACGACCTGGGGGGCTACACCTTC
TRBV6-6	.	.	TRBJ1-6	CASSPTRPSSGGGPLHF	TGTGCCAGCAGTCCGACAAGGCCGTCTTCTGGTGGTGGGCCCCTCCACTTT
TRBV28	TRBD1	.	TRBJ1-4	CASSPAGGAYGEKLFF	TGTGCCAGCAGCCCGGCAGGGGGCGCTTACGGTGAAAAACTGTTTTTT
TRBV7-8	.	.	TRBJ2-1	CASSLQISASEQFF	TGTGCCAGCAGCTTACAAATTTCAGCAAGCGAGCAGTTCTTC
TRBV3-1/TRBV3-2	.	.	TRBJ1-2	CASSQVSNLNYGYTF	TGTGCCAGCAGCCAAGTGTCCAACCTTAACTATGGCTACACCTTC
TRBV5-8	TRBD2	.	TRBJ2-3	CASSSLAGYTDTQYF	TGTGCCAGCAGCTCACTAGCGGGATACACAGATACGCAGTATTTT
TRBV3-1/TRBV3-2	TRBD2	.	TRBJ2-2	CASSHPPGLTNTGELFF	TGTGCCAGCAGCCATCCCCCGGGACTAACGAACACCGGGGAGCTGTTTTTT
TRBV11-2	.	once	TRBJ1-5	CASSLVVSHNQPQHF	TGTGCCAGCAGCTTAGTCGTATCGCACAATCAGCCCCAGCATTTT
TRBV19	.	.	TRBJ1-4	CASSQDRKLFF	TGTGCCAGTTCCCAGGACAGAAAACTGTTTTTT
TRBV5-4	TRBD1	.	TRBJ1-2	CASSLEQGVAYGYTF	TGTGCCAGCAGCTTGGAACAGGGGGTCGCCTATGGCTACACCTTC
TRBV6-1	.	.	TRBJ2-7	CASSEQGGSYEQYF	TGTGCCAGCAGTGAACAGGGCGGTTCCTACGAGCAGTACTTC
TRBV29-1	.	.	TRBJ1-3	CSVAHQGNTIYF	TGCAGCGTCGCTCATCAAGGAAACACCATATATTTT
TRBV15	.	.	TRBJ2-5	CATSREGRTQYF	TGTGCCACCAGCAGAGAGGGACGGACCCAGTACTTC
TRBV12-3/TRBV12-4	.	.	TRBJ1-1	CASRLSDRLEAFF	TGTGCCAGCAGACTATCGGACAGACTTGAAGCTTTCTTT
TRBV11-3	.	.	TRBJ1-1	CASSVGLGTEAFF	TGTGCCAGCAGCGTTGGATTGGGCACTGAAGCTTTCTTT
TRBV20-1	.	.	TRBJ1-2	CSALRDGGYTF	TGCAGTGCGCTCAGAGACGGTGGCTACACCTTC
TRBV24-1	TRBD1	.	TRBJ1-2	CATSDRGQGYTF	TGTGCCACCAGTGACAGGGGACAGGGCTACACCTTC
TRBV5-1	TRBD1	.	TRBJ1-6	CASSTTGGDNSPLHF	TGCGCCAGCAGCACTACAGGGGGAGATAATTCACCCCTCCACTTT
TRBV4-2	.	.	TRBJ2-7	CASSQVLQGLRDEQYF	TGTGCCAGCAGCCAAGTATTGCAGGGTTTACGCGACGAGCAGTACTTC
TRBV20-1	TRBD1	.	TRBJ1-1	CSATGGVGAFF	TGCAGTGCTACAGGGGGTGTTGGAGCTTTCTTT
TRBV18	.	.	TRBJ2-1	CASSAALWDSYNEQFF	TGTGCCAGCTCCGCTGCCCTCTGGGACTCCTACAATGAGCAGTTCTTC
TRBV6-2/TRBV6-3	.	.	TRBJ2-2	CAIRPPGTGELFF	TGTGCCATCCGCCCCCCGGGAACCGGGGAGCTGTTTTTT
TRBV7-9	.	.	TRBJ2-1	CASSLAGGEQFF	TGTGCCAGCAGCTTAGCCGGAGGAGAGCAGTTCTTC
TRBV7-2	.	.	TRBJ1-1	CASSLVWNTEAFF	TGTGCCAGCAGCTTAGTGTGGAACACTGAAGCTTTCTTT
TRBV27	TRBD2	.	TRBJ2-1	CASSSTPGLGPYNEQFF	TGTGCCAGCAGTTCAACACCAGGACTAGGCCCCTACAATGAGCAGTTCTTC
TRBV19	.	.	TRBJ2-1	CASSVTTRGSYNEQFF	TGTGCCAGTAGTGTCACAACTAGGGGTTCCTACAATGAGCAGTTCTTC
TRBV7-6	.	.	TRBJ2-5	CASSLTFQETQYF	TGTGCCAGCAGCTTGACCTTCCAAGAGACCCAGTACTTC
TRBV14	TRBD1	.	TRBJ2-2	CASSPLTGSTGELFF	TGTGCCAGCAGCCCCTTGACAGGGTCCACCGGGGAGCTGTTTTTT
TRBV7-6	.	.	TRBJ1-5	CASSLRHNQPQHF	TGTGCCAGCAGCCTCCGTCATAATCAGCCCCAGCATTTT
TRBV6-5	TRBD1	.	TRBJ1-4	CASSRDSRNEKLFF	TGTGCCAGCAGTCGGGACAGCCGGAATGAAAAACTGTTTTTT
TRBV10-3	.	.	TRBJ2-1	CAISEGPASSSSYNEQFF	TGTGCCATCAGTGAAGGCCCGGCGAGCTCAAGCTCCTACAATGAGCAGTTCTTC
TRBV6-6	.	.	TRBJ1-1	CASSRTVVYTEAFF	TGTGCCAGCAGCCGGACAGTCGTGTACACTGAAGCTTTCTTT
TRBV19	.	few	TRBJ2-1	CASSTRSYNEQFF	TGTGCCAGTAGTACGCGCTCCTACAATGAGCAGTTCTTC
TRBV7-9	TRBD2	.	TRBJ2-5	CASSSTTSGVSQETQYF	TGTGCCAGCAGCTCGACAACTAGCGGGGTTAGCCAAGAGACCCAGTACTTC
TRBV2	.	.	TRBJ2-3	CASCRGTDTQYF	TGTGCCAGCTGTCGGGGCACAGATACGCAGTATTTT
TRBV5-6	.	few	TRBJ2-7	CASSTREGDSRVEQYF	TGTGCCAGCAGCACACGCGAAGGGGACTCTAGGGTCGAGCAGTACTTC
TRBV5-1	TRBD2	.	TRBJ2-7	CASSFGLAGAEEQYF	TGCGCCAGCAGCTTCGGACTAGCGGGAGCGGAGGAGCAGTACTTC
TRBV29-1	.	.	TRBJ1-2	CSGRSEGAGYTF	TGCAGCGGCAGGTCCGAGGGAGCTGGCTACACCTTC
TRBV6-2/TRBV6-3	TRBD2	.	TRBJ2-3	CASSYSAGGPDTQYF	TGTGCCAGCAGTTACTCTGCGGGGGGGCCAGATACGCAGTATTTT